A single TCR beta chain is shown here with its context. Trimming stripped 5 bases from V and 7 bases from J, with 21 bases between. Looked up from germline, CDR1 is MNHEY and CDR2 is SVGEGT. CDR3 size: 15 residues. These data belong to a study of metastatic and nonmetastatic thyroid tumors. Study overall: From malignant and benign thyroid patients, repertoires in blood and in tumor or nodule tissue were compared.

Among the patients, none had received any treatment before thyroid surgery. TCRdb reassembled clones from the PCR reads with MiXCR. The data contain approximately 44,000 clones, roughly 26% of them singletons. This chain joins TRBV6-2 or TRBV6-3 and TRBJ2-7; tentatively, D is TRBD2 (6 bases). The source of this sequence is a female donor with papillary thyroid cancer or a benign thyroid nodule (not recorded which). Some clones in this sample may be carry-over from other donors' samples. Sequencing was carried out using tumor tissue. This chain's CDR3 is CASSPPGVAPGEQYF. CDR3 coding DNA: TGTGCCAGCAGTCCGCCGGGGGTGGCCCCTGGGGAGCAGTACTTC.